This T cell receptor (beta chain) appears in the sequencing data of a study of cytomegalovirus exposure and HLA in healthy donors. General observations from the study: When analyzed later, a missense DCLRE1C variant was found to be linked to TCR beta V- and J-gene trimming.

With 60 Vbeta and 13 Jbeta primers, the PCR was carried out. Clones were read by immunoSEQ multiplex PCR, and TCRdb kept only the in-frame ones, dropping some. The table records about 90,000 clones, about three quarters of them present only once. Germline CDR1 is SQVTM and CDR2 is ANQGSEA. V shed 5 bases and J 4 bases; nucleotides not matched to a gene: 6. The CDR3 consists of 13 residues. About this clone itself: The antigen remains unidentified.

The chain has TRBV29-1 and TRBJ2-7, with TRBD1 matching over 9 bases. This TCR came from a boy aged 5 to 17 in good health and CMV-seronegative. Sequencing input: PBMCs. CDR3 sequence (DNA): TGCAGCGTTAGGACAGGGGCGACATACGAGCAGTACTTC. Amino acid sequence: CSVRTGATYEQYF.